Below are 30 T cell receptor beta chains sequenced from a single sample in a study of cytomegalovirus exposure and HLA in healthy donors. With 60 Vbeta and 13 Jbeta primers, the PCR was carried out. Sequenced by immunoSEQ multiplex PCR; TCRdb stores in-frame clones only, minus some. The table has roughly 110,000 clones, about three quarters seen once. What was sequenced was PBMCs. These receptors originate from a boy aged 5-17 years in good health and CMV-seronegative.

CDR3: CATSSPGTGPGANVLTF. The DNA for the CDR3 is TGTGCCACCAGCAGTCCCGGGACAGGGCCTGGGGCCAACGTCCTGACTTTC. V gene TRBV15 combines with J gene TRBJ2-6; 9 nucleotides line up with TRBD1. Unmatched junction bases numbered 5, after V lost 3 bases and J lost 2 bases. The CDR3 spans 17 residues. Germline CDR1 reads LNHNV; CDR2 reads YYDKDF (reference sequence).

The chain combines TRBV28 with TRBJ1-4; TRBD1 agrees at 9 bases. The CDR3 covers 15 residues. V gave up 4 bases and J gave up 5 bases; unmatched junction bases: 5. CDR1 is MDHEN and CDR2 is SYDVKM in the germline V gene. The CDR3 spells CASSSGTGRNEKLFF. DNA for the CDR3: TGTGCCAGCAGTTCCGGGACAGGGAGGAATGAAAAACTGTTTTTT.

The chain joins TRBV7-2 to TRBJ2-1; 10 nucleotides line up with TRBD2. Germline CDR1 is SGHTA and CDR2 is FQGNSA. The V and J ends lost 7 bases and 6 bases, in that order; junction bases with no gene match: 12. This CDR3 spans 16 amino acids. CDR3 sequence: CASTLQRSGRGNEQFF. DNA for the CDR3: TGTGCCAGCACCTTGCAGCGGAGCGGGAGGGGCAATGAGCAGTTCTTC.

This rearrangement joins TRBV7-9 to TRBJ2-7; D might be TRBD2 (7 bases). V shed 3 bases and J shed 4 bases, with 16 bases lying between them. The CDR3 runs 15 residues. Germline V gene sequence: CDR1 SEHNR, CDR2 FQNEAQ (reference sequence). The CDR3 sequence: CASSFPGGGSYEQYF. The CDR3 coding sequence is TGTGCCAGCAGCTTCCCCGGGGGCGGGAGTTACGAGCAGTACTTC. The whole variable domain, remainder taken from reference TRBV7-9 and TRBJ2-7, is DTGVSQNPRHKITKRGQNVTFRCDPISEHNRLYWYRQTLGQGPEFLTYFQNEAQLEKSRLLSDRFSAERPKGSFSTLEIQRTEQGDSAMYLCASSFPGGGSYEQYFGPGTRLTVT.

The chain employs TRBV5-1 and TRBJ1-1; maybe TRBD1 (5 bases). Germline V gene data show CDR1 as SGHRS and CDR2 as YFSETQ. The length of the CDR3 is 13 residues. Deletions cut 2 bases from V and 4 bases from J, with 9 bases between. The CDR3: CASSFFQGTEAFF. The CDR3 DNA sequence: TGCGCCAGCAGCTTCTTCCAGGGCACTGAAGCTTTCTTT. Supplemented by reference TRBV5-1 and TRBJ1-1, the full variable domain reads KAGVTQTPRYLIKTRGQQVTLSCSPISGHRSVSWYQQTPGQGLQFLFEYFSETQRNKGNFPGRFSGRQFSNSRSEMNVSTLELGDSALYLCASSFFQGTEAFFGQGTRLTVV.

This clone has just a few counts. V gene TRBV27 combines with J gene TRBJ1-1, with D maybe TRBD1 (5 bases). CDR1 is MNHEY and CDR2 is SMNVEV in the germline V gene (reference sequence). This CDR3 has 14 amino acids. Trimming took off 4 bases at V and 1 base at J, with 10 bases between the two ends. The CDR3 sequence is CASSWGRANTEAFF. CDR3 DNA: TGTGCCAGCAGTTGGGGCAGGGCGAACACTGAAGCTTTCTTT.

V usage is TRBV9 and J usage is TRBJ1-2, with 11 bases fitting TRBD1. Losses at the gene ends were 3 bases for V and 4 bases for J; bases not matched to a gene: 5. The CDR3 is 15 amino acids. Germline loops: CDR1 SGDLS, CDR2 YYNGEE. CDR3 in DNA: TGTGCCAGCAGCGCGGGACAGGGGGTAGGCTATGGCTACACCTTC. The encoded protein is CASSAGQGVGYGYTF.

V is TRBV27 and J is TRBJ2-7; TRBD2 agrees at 7 bases. The CDR3 runs to 14 residues. The V gene's germline CDR1 is MNHEY and CDR2 SMNVEV (reference sequence). With V trimmed by 8 bases and J by 6 bases, 13 bases remained unmatched. The CDR3 bases are TGTGCCAGCGGCGAGCGGGGATGGACGGGCGAGCAGTACTTC. This encodes CASGERGWTGEQYF.

The rearrangement joins TRBV19 to TRBJ2-7; TRBD1 agrees at 9 bases. The germline V gene encodes CDR1 LNHDA and CDR2 SQIVND (reference sequence). The junction had 4 bases not matched to a gene; V was cut back by 5 bases and J by 2 bases. This CDR3 region has 14 residues. The CDR3 DNA reads TGTGCCAGTAGTTCCGGGACAGGGACCTACGAGCAGTACTTC. Its protein is CASSSGTGTYEQYF.

The rearrangement links TRBV19 to TRBJ2-1, with no clear D. Germline V gene data show CDR1 as LNHDA and CDR2 as SQIVND (reference sequence). The CDR3 spans 12 residues. The ends were cut back, 6 bases at V and 6 bases at J, with 9 bases in the middle. CDR3 nucleotides: TGTGCCAGTAGCCAAGACTTCAATGAGCAGTTCTTC. Translated, it gives CASSQDFNEQFF.

This sequence joins TRBV28 and TRBJ2-1; 7 bases align to TRBD2. This CDR3 comprises 15 residues. Germline V gene data show CDR1 as MDHEN and CDR2 as SYDVKM. Trimming removed 6 bases from V and 2 bases from J; junction bases left unmatched: 7. As DNA, the CDR3 is TGTGCCAGCAGGGGGGGGGAGGTGCCCTACAATGAGCAGTTCTTC. Protein product: CASRGGEVPYNEQFF.

Here the CDR3 reads CASSLTQQPQHF. DNA of the CDR3: TGTGCCAGCAGCTTAACACAACAGCCCCAGCATTTT. This chain uses TRBV7-9 with TRBJ1-5; D not resolved. In germline, CDR1 is SEHNR, CDR2 FQNEAQ (reference sequence). The V end lost 2 bases, the J end lost 7 bases, and 6 bases lay between the germline ends. The CDR3 spans 12 residues.

The chain uses TRBV6-5 and TRBJ1-2, with a possible D match to TRBD1 (6 bases). The V end lost 5 bases, the J end lost 4 bases, and 14 bases lay between the germline ends. Germline-derived CDR1 and CDR2 are MNHEY and SVGAGI. CDR3 length: 14 residues. CDR3 in amino acids: CASSAWRGGYGYTF. CDR3 DNA: TGTGCCAGCAGTGCTTGGAGGGGGGGCTATGGCTACACCTTC.

The genes are TRBV9 and TRBJ1-1; TRBD1 matches 10 bases. V was pared by 4 bases and J by 1 base, with 4 bases of the junction left unmatched. Germline CDR1 and CDR2: SGDLS and YYNGEE. This CDR3 is built from 15 residues. This CDR3 is CASSPGTGANTEAFF. The DNA of the CDR3 is TGTGCCAGCAGCCCTGGGACAGGGGCGAACACTGAAGCTTTCTTT.

The genes are TRBV4-1 and TRBJ2-7; D is unresolved. Looked up from germline, CDR1 is MGHRA and CDR2 is YSYEKL. The CDR3 loop spans 14 amino acids. V shed 0 bases and J shed 1 base, with 7 bases lying between them. CDR3 in amino acids: CASSQDPRSYEQYF. CDR3 coding DNA: TGCGCCAGCAGCCAAGATCCCAGGTCCTACGAGCAGTACTTC.

The gene calls are TRBV7-2 and TRBJ1-1, with TRBD1 matching 12 bases. The germline gives CDR1 SGHTA, CDR2 FQGNSA. Germline trimming cut 5 bases from V and 1 base from J; bases unmatched to any gene: 11. The CDR3 length is 18 residues. The CDR3 DNA reads as TGTGCCAGCAGCCCGTGGGGACAGGGGGCGGGCAGGAACACTGAAGCTTTCTTT. Translation: CASSPWGQGAGRNTEAFF. Drawing the rest from reference TRBV7-2 and TRBJ1-1, the complete variable domain is GAGVSQSPSNKVTEKGKDVELRCDPISGHTALYWYRQSLGQGLEFLIYFQGNSAPDKSGLPSDRFSAERTGGSVSTLTIQRTQQEDSAVYLCASSPWGQGAGRNTEAFFGQGTRLTVV.

This clone was seen more than once but under ten times. The chain links TRBV2 to TRBJ1-6, with D unresolved. Trimming removed 7 bases at V and 5 bases at J, with 9 bases between. The germline V gene encodes CDR1 SNHLY and CDR2 FYNNEI. The CDR3 has 13 residues. This CDR3 reads CASKNSNNSPLHF. The DNA of the CDR3 is TGTGCCAGCAAAAACTCTAATAATTCACCCCTCCACTTT.

This chain joins TRBV19 and TRBJ1-1; 9 bases align to TRBD1. Germline V lookup: CDR1 LNHDA, CDR2 SQIVND (reference sequence). J lost 4 bases, V lost 7 bases, and 7 bases had no gene match. This CDR3 is 14 amino acids long. CDR3 in amino acids: CASITQGASTEAFF. The CDR3 bases are TGTGCCAGTATAACACAGGGGGCGTCCACTGAAGCTTTCTTT.

This clone was seen only a few times. The rearrangement links TRBV5-1 to TRBJ2-1, with 8 bases identical to TRBD1. This CDR3 is built from 15 residues. Looked up from germline, CDR1 is SGHRS and CDR2 is YFSETQ. V shed 0 bases, J shed 5 bases, and the junction held 4 bases outside the gene matches. This chain's CDR3 is CASSLEGQVHNEQFF. In nucleotides, the CDR3 is TGCGCCAGCAGCTTGGAGGGACAGGTCCACAATGAGCAGTTCTTC. Together with reference TRBV5-1 and TRBJ2-1, the CDR3 gives the full variable domain: KAGVTQTPRYLIKTRGQQVTLSCSPISGHRSVSWYQQTPGQGLQFLFEYFSETQRNKGNFPGRFSGRQFSNSRSEMNVSTLELGDSALYLCASSLEGQVHNEQFFGPGTRLTVL.

The chain links TRBV9 to TRBJ2-7, with 7 bases aligning to TRBD1. The CDR3 contains 13 residues. V dropped 0 bases and J dropped 4; count of bases not matched to a gene: 1. Germline assignment: CDR1 SGDLS and CDR2 YYNGEE. CDR3 DNA sequence: TGTGCCAGCAGCGTAGACAGGGGTTACGAGCAGTACTTC. This translates into CASSVDRGYEQYF.

The chain recombines TRBV28 with TRBJ1-3; perhaps TRBD1 as D (6 bases). Germline V lookup: CDR1 MDHEN, CDR2 SYDVKM. Trimming pared 0 bases from V and 0 bases from J, leaving 12 bases between. This CDR3 is 17 amino acids long. The DNA of the CDR3 is TGTGCCAGCAGTTTATGGACAGGCTCCCTCTCTGGAAACACCATATATTTT. As protein: CASSLWTGSLSGNTIYF.

This clone came up a few times. The chain uses TRBV4-1 and TRBJ1-4, with 12 bases matching TRBD1. Losses at the gene ends were 4 bases for V and 6 bases for J; bases not matched to a gene: 3. This CDR3 contains 15 residues. Germline V gives CDR1 MGHRA, CDR2 YSYEKL. The CDR3 here is CASSPGDRGHEKLFF. CDR3 bases: TGCGCCAGCAGCCCGGGGGACAGGGGGCATGAAAAACTGTTTTTT.

V gene TRBV6-4 combines with J gene TRBJ2-1, with 11 bases matching TRBD2. Losses at the gene ends were 3 bases for V and 4 bases for J; bases not matched to a gene: 2. Per germline, CDR1 MRHNA and CDR2 SNTAGT. The CDR3 runs 15 residues. CDR3 in DNA: TGTGCCAGCAGTGAATCTAGCGGGGGGTACAATGAGCAGTTCTTC. Its translation is CASSESSGGYNEQFF.

The chain is built from TRBV7-2 and TRBJ1-1, with D possibly being TRBD1 (5 bases). The germline V and J ends were trimmed by 5 bases and 1 base, with 11 bases remaining between them. This CDR3 contains 14 residues. Germline V gives CDR1 SGHTA, CDR2 FQGNSA. The CDR3 DNA follows: TGTGCCAGCAGCCAAGGACACTCGAACACTGAAGCTTTCTTT. It is translated as CASSQGHSNTEAFF.

This clone has just a few counts. The rearrangement joins TRBV6-5 to TRBJ2-7, with 8 positions matching TRBD1. With 0 bases clipped from V and 3 bases from J, the junction kept 4 bases outside the gene matches. CDR3 length: 15 residues. Germline CDR1 MNHEY, CDR2 SVGAGI. This CDR3 reads CASSYSNRGDYEQYF. CDR3 sequence (DNA): TGTGCCAGCAGTTACTCGAACAGGGGGGACTACGAGCAGTACTTC.

V gene TRBV6-6 combines with J gene TRBJ1-5; possibly TRBD1 for D (5 bases). Germline CDR1 MNHNY, CDR2 SVGAGI (reference sequence). V lost 7 bases and J lost 0, with 10 bases in between. This CDR3 is built from 14 residues. CDR3 sequence reads: CASIWGPSNQPQHF. CDR3 nucleotide sequence: TGTGCCAGCATTTGGGGCCCTAGCAATCAGCCCCAGCATTTT.

This rearrangement joins TRBV5-5 to TRBJ2-5, with D possibly matching TRBD2 (6 bases). Trimming removed 1 base from V and 0 bases from J, with 13 bases in between. The CDR3 is 16 amino acids. The germline V gene encodes CDR1 SGHKS and CDR2 YYEKEE (reference sequence). CDR3 sequence reads: CASSLLAGTYQETQYF. The CDR3 nucleotides read TGTGCCAGCAGCTTGCTTGCGGGGACCTACCAAGAGACCCAGTACTTC.

The J gene is TRBJ2-1, the V gene TRBV2, with D possibly being TRBD1 (6 bases). This CDR3 contains 16 residues. The V end lost 6 bases, the J end lost 2 bases, and 17 bases lay between the germline ends. Germline lookup yields CDR1 SNHLY and CDR2 FYNNEI. The CDR3 nucleotides read TGTGCCAGCAGCCAGGGAAGGGGGACCCCCTACAATGAGCAGTTCTTC. Translating it yields CASSQGRGTPYNEQFF.

This clone was seen just once. The chain joins TRBV6-5 to TRBJ1-1; D is perhaps TRBD1 (6 bases). Germline V lookup: CDR1 MNHEY, CDR2 SVGAGI. V was trimmed by 4 bases and J by 0 bases, leaving 9 bases between them. The CDR3 has 14 residues. Written as DNA, the CDR3 is TGTGCCAGCAGTTGGGGGCGGATGAACACTGAAGCTTTCTTT. Amino acids: CASSWGRMNTEAFF.

The V call is TRBV2, the J call TRBJ1-2, with 8 bases matching TRBD1. Germline CDR1 SNHLY, CDR2 FYNNEI. This CDR3 has 14 residues. The V gene end was trimmed by 6 bases and the J gene end by 4 bases; junction bases not matched to a gene: 7. CDR3 loop: CASSPTGDRYGYTF. In DNA form, the CDR3 reads TGTGCCAGCAGCCCGACAGGGGATCGCTATGGCTACACCTTC.